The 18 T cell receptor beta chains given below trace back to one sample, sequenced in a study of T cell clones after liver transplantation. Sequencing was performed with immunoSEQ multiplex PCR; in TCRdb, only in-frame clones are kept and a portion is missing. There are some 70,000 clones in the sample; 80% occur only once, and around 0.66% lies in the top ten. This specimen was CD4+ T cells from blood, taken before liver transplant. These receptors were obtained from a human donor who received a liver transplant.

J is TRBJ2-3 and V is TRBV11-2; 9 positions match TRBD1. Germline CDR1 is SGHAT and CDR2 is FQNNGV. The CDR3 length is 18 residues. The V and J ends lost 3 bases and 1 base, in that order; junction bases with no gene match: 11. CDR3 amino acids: CASSFLGHRDRGTDTQYF. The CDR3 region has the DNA TGTGCCAGCAGCTTTCTGGGCCACCGGGACAGGGGCACAGATACGCAGTATTTT.

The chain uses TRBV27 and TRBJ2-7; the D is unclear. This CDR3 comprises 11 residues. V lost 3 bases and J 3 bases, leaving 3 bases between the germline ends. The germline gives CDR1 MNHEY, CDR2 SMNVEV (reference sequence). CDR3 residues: CASSFNYEQYF. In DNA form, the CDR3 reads TGTGCCAGCAGTTTCAACTACGAGCAGTACTTC.

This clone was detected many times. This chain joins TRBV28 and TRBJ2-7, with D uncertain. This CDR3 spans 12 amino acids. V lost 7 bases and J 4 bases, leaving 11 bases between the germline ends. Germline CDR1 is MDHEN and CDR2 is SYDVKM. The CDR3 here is CASTSSRYEQYF. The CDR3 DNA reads TGTGCCAGCACCTCAAGCAGGTACGAGCAGTACTTC. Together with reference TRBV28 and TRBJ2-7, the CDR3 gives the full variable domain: DVKVTQSSRYLVKRTGEKVFLECVQDMDHENMFWYRQDPGLGLRLIYFSYDVKMKEKGDIPEGYSVSREKKERFSLILESASTNQTSMYLCASTSSRYEQYFGPGTRLTVT.

In nucleotides, the CDR3 is TGTGCCAGCAGCTTAGCGGGGATAGAGACCCAGTACTTC. This translates into CASSLAGIETQYF. This chain joins TRBV7-9 and TRBJ2-5; no definite D call. The CDR3 has 13 amino acids. CDR1 is SEHNR, CDR2 FQNEAQ, per germline (reference sequence). With 0 bases removed from V and 4 bases from J, the gap between germline ends came to 6 bases.

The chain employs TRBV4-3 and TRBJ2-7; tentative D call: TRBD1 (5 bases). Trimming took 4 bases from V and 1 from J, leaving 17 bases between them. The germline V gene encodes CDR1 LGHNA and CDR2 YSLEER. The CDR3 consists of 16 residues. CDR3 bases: TGCGCCAGCAGCCCCGATTCACGCGCAGGGTCCTACGAGCAGTACTTC. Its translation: CASSPDSRAGSYEQYF.

Here the CDR3 DNA reads TGTGCCAGTAGTATTAGGACTAGCGGGAGGCCTACGAACACCGGGGAGCTGTTTTTT. It codes for CASSIRTSGRPTNTGELFF. V usage is TRBV19 and J usage is TRBJ2-2; 14 bases are shared with TRBD2. J gave up 0 bases and V 3 bases, and 6 bases lay outside the gene matches. The CDR3 totals 19 residues. Looked up from germline, CDR1 is LNHDA and CDR2 is SQIVND (reference sequence).

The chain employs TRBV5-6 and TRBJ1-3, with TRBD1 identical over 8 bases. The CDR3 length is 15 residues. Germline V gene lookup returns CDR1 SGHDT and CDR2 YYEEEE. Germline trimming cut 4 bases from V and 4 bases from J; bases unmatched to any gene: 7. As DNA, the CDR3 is TGTGCCAGCAGCCATGGACAGGGTGACGGAAACACCATATATTTT. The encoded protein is CASSHGQGDGNTIYF.

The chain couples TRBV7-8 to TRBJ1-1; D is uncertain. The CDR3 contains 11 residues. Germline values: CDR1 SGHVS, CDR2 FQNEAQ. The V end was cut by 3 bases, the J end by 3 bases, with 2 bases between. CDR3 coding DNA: TGTGCCAGCAGCTTTCACACTGAAGCTTTCTTT. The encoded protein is CASSFHTEAFF.

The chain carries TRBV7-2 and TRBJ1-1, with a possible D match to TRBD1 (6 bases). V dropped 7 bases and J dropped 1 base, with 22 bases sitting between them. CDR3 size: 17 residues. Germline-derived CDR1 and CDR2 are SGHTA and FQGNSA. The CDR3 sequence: CASTLLRAGAGNTEAFF. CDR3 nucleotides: TGTGCCAGCACCCTGCTTAGGGCAGGGGCTGGGAACACTGAAGCTTTCTTT.

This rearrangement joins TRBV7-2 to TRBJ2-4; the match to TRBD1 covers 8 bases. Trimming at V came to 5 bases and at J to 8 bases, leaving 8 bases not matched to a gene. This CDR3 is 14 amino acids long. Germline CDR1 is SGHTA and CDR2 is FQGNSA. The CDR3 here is CASSPRTGTDIQYF. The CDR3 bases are TGTGCCAGCAGCCCGCGGACAGGGACGGACATTCAGTACTTC.

The CDR3 sequence: CASSAGQETQYF. For the CDR3, the DNA is TGTGCCAGCAGCGCAGGCCAAGAGACCCAGTACTTC. The V gene is TRBV9, the J gene TRBJ2-5; D remains ambiguous. This CDR3 has 12 amino acids. V lost 3 bases and J lost 1, with 4 bases in between. CDR1 SGDLS and CDR2 YYNGEE come from the germline V gene. Complete variable domain (other parts from reference TRBV9 and TRBJ2-5): DSGVTQTPKHLITATGQRVTLRCSPRSGDLSVYWYQQSLDQGLQFLIQYYNGEERAKGNILERFSAQQFPDLHSELNLSSLELGDSALYFCASSAGQETQYFGPGTRLLVL.

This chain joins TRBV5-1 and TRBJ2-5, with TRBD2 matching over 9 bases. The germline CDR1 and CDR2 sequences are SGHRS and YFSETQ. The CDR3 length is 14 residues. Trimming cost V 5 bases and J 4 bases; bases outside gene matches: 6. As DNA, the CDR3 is TGCGCCAGCAGGGAGGTAGCGGGAGCAGAGACCCAGTACTTC. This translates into CASREVAGAETQYF.

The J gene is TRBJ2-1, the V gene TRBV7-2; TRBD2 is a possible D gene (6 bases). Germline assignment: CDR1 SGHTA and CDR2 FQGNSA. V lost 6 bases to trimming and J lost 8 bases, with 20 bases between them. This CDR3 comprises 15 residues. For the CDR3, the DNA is TGTGCCAGCAGTAAAACGCGGGGAGACTATTATGAGCAGTTCTTC. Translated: CASSKTRGDYYEQFF.

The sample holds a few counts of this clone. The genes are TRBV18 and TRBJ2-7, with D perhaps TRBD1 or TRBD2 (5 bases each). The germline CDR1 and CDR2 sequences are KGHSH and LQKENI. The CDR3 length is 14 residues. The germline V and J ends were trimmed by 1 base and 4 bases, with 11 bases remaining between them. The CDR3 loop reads CASSPQRDGYEQYF. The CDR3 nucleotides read TGTGCCAGCTCACCACAAAGGGACGGGTACGAGCAGTACTTC. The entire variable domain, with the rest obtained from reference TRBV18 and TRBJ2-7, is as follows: NAGVMQNPRHLVRRRGQEARLRCSPMKGHSHVYWYRQLPEEGLKFMVYLQKENIIDESGMPKERFSAEFPKEGPSILRIQQVVRGDSAAYFCASSPQRDGYEQYFGPGTRLTVT.

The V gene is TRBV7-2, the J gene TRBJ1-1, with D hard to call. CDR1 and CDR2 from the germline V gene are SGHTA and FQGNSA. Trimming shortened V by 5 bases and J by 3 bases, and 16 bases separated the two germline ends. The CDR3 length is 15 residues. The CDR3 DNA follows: TGTGCCAGCAGCCCGTGGGTCCCCGGGGACACTGAAGCTTTCTTT. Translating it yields CASSPWVPGDTEAFF. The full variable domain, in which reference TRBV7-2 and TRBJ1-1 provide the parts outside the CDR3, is GAGVSQSPSNKVTEKGKDVELRCDPISGHTALYWYRQSLGQGLEFLIYFQGNSAPDKSGLPSDRFSAERTGGSVSTLTIQRTQQEDSAVYLCASSPWVPGDTEAFFGQGTRLTVV.

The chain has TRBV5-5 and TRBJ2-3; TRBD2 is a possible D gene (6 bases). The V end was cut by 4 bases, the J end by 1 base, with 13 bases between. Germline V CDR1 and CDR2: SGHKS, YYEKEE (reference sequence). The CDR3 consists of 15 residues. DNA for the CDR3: TGTGCCAGCAGCCCTGGCGGGGTCGGCACAGATACGCAGTATTTT. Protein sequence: CASSPGGVGTDTQYF.

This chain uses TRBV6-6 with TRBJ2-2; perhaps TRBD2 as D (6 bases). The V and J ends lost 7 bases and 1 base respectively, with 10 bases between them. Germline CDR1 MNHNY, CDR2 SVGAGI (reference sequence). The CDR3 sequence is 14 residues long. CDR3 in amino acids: CASTNGGNTGELFF. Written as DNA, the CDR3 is TGTGCCAGCACCAACGGGGGGAACACCGGGGAGCTGTTTTTT.

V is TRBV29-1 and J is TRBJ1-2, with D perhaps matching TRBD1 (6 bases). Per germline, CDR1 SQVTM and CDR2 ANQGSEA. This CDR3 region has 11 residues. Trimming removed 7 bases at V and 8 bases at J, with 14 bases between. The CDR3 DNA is TGCAGCGGCGGGACATACGACGGCTACACCTTC. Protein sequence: CSGGTYDGYTF.